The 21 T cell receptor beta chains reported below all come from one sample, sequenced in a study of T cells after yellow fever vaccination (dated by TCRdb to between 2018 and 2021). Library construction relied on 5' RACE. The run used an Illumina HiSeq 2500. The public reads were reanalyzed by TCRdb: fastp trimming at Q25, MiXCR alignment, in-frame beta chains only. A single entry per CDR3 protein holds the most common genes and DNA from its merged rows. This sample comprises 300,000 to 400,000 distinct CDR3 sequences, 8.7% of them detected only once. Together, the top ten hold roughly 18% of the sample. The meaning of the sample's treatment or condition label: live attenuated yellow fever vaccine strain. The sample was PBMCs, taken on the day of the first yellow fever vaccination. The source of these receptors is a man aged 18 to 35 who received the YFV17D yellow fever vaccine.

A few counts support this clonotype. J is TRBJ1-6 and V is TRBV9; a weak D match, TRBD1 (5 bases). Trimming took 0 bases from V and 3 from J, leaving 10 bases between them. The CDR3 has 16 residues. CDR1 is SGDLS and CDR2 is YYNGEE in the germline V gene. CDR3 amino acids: CASSVDGGVYNSPLHF. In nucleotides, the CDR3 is TGTGCCAGCAGCGTAGACGGGGGGGTCTATAATTCACCCCTCCACTTT.

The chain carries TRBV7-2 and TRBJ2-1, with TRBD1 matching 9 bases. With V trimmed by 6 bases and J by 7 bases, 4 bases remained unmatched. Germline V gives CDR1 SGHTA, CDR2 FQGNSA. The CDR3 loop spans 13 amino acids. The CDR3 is CASRGTGRNEQFF. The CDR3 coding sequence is TGTGCCAGCAGGGGGACAGGGAGGAATGAGCAGTTCTTC.

The CDR3 protein is CASRRGGQGHGYTF. Written as DNA, the CDR3 is TGCGCCAGCAGAAGAGGGGGACAGGGACATGGCTACACCTTC. This sequence joins TRBV4-1 and TRBJ1-2; 9 bases agree with TRBD1. Germline trimming cut 6 bases from V and 6 bases from J; bases unmatched to any gene: 8. The CDR3 consists of 14 residues. The germline CDR1 and CDR2 sequences are MGHRA and YSYEKL.

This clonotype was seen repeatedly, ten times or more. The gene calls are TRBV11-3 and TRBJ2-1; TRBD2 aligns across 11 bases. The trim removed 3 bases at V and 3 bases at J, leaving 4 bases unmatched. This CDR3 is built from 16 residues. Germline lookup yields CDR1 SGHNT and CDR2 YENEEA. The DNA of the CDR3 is TGTGCCAGCAGCTTGACCGGGACTAGCGGCTACAATGAGCAGTTCTTC. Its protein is CASSLTGTSGYNEQFF.

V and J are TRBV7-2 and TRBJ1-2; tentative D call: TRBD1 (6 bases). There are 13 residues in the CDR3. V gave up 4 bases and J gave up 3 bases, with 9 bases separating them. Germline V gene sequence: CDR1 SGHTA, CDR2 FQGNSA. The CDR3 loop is CASSSDSHYGYTF. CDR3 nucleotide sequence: TGTGCCAGCAGCTCGGACAGCCACTATGGCTACACCTTC.

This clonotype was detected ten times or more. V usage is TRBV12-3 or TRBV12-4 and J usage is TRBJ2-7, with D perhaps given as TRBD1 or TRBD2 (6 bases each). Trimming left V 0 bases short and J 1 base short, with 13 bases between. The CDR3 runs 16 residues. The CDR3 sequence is CASSLALGGASYEQYF. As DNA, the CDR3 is TGTGCCAGCAGTTTAGCCCTCGGGGGCGCATCCTACGAGCAGTACTTC.

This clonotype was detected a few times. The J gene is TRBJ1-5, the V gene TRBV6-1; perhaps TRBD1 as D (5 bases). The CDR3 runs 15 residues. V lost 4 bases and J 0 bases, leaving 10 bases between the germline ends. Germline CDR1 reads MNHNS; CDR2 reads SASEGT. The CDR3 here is CASSARGYSNQPQHF. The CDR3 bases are TGTGCCAGCAGTGCCCGGGGGTATAGCAATCAGCCCCAGCATTTT.

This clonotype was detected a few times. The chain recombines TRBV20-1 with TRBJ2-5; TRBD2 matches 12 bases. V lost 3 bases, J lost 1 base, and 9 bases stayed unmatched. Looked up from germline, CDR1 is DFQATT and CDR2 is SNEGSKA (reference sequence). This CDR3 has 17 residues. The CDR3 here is CSARELAGGPSQETQYF. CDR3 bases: TGCAGTGCTAGGGAACTAGCGGGGGGACCATCCCAAGAGACCCAGTACTTC.

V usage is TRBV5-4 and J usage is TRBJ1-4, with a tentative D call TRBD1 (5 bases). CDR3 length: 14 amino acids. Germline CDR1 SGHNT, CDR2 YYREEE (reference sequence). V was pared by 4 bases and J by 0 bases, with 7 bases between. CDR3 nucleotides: TGTGCCAGCAGCCAGACAGCAACTAATGAAAAACTGTTTTTT. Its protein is CASSQTATNEKLFF.

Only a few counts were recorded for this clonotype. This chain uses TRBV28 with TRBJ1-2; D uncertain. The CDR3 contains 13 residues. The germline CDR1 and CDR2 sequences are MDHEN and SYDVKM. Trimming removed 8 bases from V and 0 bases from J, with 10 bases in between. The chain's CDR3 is CASVMGTNYGYTF. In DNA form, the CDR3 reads TGTGCCAGCGTTATGGGAACTAACTATGGCTACACCTTC.

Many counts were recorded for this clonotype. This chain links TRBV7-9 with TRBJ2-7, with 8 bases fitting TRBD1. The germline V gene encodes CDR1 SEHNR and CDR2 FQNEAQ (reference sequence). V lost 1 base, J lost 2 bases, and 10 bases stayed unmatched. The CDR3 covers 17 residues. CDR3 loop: CASSLVPIRTGTYEQYV. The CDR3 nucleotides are TGTGCCAGCAGCTTAGTCCCTATTCGGACAGGGACCTACGAGCAGTACGTC.

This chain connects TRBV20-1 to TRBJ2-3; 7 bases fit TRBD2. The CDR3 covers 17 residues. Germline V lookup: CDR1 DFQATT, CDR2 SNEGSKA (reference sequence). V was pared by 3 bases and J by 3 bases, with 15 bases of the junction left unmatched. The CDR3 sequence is CSASSVAGPITTDTQYF. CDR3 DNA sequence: TGCAGTGCTAGCTCGGTAGCGGGCCCTATAACTACAGATACGCAGTATTTT.

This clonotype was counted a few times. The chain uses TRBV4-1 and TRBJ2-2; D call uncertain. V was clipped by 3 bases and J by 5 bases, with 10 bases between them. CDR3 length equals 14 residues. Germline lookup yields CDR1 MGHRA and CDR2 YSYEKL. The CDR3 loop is CASSQQQVTGELFF. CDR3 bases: TGCGCCAGCAGCCAGCAACAAGTTACCGGGGAGCTGTTTTTT.

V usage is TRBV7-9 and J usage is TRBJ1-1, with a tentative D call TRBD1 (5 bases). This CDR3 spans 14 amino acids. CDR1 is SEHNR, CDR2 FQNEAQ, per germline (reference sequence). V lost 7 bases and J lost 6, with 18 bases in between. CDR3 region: CASTTTGHNAEAFF. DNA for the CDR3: TGTGCCAGCACCACGACGGGGCATAACGCTGAAGCTTTCTTT.

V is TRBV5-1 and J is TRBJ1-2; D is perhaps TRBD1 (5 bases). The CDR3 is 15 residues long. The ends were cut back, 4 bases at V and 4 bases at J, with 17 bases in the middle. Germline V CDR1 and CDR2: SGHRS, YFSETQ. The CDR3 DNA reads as TGCGCCAGCAGCCTTGGGGGGACCACCCTCTATGGCTACACCTTC. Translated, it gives CASSLGGTTLYGYTF.

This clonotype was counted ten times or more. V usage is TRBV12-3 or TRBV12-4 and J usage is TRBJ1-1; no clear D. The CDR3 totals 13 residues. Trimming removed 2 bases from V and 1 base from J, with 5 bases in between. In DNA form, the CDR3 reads TGTGCCAGCAGTTTATCGGAGAACACTGAAGCTTTCTTT. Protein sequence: CASSLSENTEAFF.

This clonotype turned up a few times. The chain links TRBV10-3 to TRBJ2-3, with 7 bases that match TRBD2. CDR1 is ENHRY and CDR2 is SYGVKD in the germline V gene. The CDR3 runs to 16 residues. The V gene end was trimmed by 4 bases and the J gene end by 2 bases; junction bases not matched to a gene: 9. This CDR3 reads CAISALKAGITDTQYF. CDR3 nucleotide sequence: TGTGCCATCAGTGCTCTGAAAGCGGGGATCACAGATACGCAGTATTTT.

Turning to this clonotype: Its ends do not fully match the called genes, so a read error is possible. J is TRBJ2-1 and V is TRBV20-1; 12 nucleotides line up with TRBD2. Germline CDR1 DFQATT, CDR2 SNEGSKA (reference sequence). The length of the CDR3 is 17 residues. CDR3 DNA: TGCAGTGCTGGAGATTACCTAGCGGGGGGGCTTTACAATGAGCAGTTCTTC. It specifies CSAGDYLAGGLYNEQFF.

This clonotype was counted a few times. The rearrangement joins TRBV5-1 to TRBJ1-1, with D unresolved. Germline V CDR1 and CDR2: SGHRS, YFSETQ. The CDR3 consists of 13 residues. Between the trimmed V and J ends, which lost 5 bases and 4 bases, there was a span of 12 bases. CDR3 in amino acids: CASSDTGGTEAFF. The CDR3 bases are TGCGCCAGCAGTGATACGGGAGGCACTGAAGCTTTCTTT.

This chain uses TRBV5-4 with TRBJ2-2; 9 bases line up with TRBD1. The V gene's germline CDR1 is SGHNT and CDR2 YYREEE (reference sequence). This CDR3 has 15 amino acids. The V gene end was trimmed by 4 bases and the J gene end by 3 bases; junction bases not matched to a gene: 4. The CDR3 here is CASSHRGRDTGELFF. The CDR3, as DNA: TGTGCCAGCAGCCACAGGGGGCGGGACACCGGGGAGCTGTTTTTT.

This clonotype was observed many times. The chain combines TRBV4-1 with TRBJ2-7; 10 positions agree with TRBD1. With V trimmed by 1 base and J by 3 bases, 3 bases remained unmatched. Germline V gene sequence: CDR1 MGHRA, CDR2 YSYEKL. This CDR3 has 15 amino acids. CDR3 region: CASSQGRDRGYEQYF. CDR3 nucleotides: TGCGCCAGCAGCCAAGGCCGGGACAGGGGCTACGAGCAGTACTTC.